The 25 T cell receptor beta chains below were found in one sample sequenced in a study of blood T cells in healthy people across ages. Primers used in a second PCR of roughly 6 to 11 cycles were a sample-barcoded 5' primer and a J-beta primer mix. TCRdb re-derived calls from the 5' RACE reads in MiXCR, one entry per CDR3 protein. The sample lists around 990,000 distinct CDR3 sequences; 30% to 40% were seen once. Source material: blood. These receptors all come from a man aged 18 to 30 in good health.

The V and J genes are TRBV24-1 and TRBJ2-3; the match to TRBD1 covers 7 bases. This CDR3 region has 15 residues. Germline trimming cut 4 bases from V and 0 bases from J; bases unmatched to any gene: 3. Germline CDR1 KGHDR, CDR2 SFDVKD. The DNA for the CDR3 is TGTGCCACCAGTGAAACAGGGGTCAGCACAGATACGCAGTATTTT. This encodes CATSETGVSTDTQYF.

This rearrangement joins TRBV9 to TRBJ1-1, with unresolved D. Between the trimmed V and J ends, which lost 0 bases and 2 bases, there was a span of 8 bases. The germline gives CDR1 SGDLS, CDR2 YYNGEE. The CDR3 sequence is 14 residues long. DNA of the CDR3: TGTGCCAGCAGCGTAGAGGCAGATAACACTGAAGCTTTCTTT. This gives the protein CASSVEADNTEAFF.

This sequence joins TRBV20-1 and TRBJ2-3; D remains ambiguous. The length of the CDR3 is 14 residues. Germline V CDR1 and CDR2: DFQATT, SNEGSKA (reference sequence). V was shortened by 7 bases and J by 2 bases, with 16 bases between the two germline ends. DNA for the CDR3: TGCAGTGTCAGTACTAACTCAATCACAGATACGCAGTATTTT. This gives the protein CSVSTNSITDTQYF.

This chain uses TRBV6-6 with TRBJ1-2, with D perhaps TRBD1 (5 bases). The CDR3 consists of 13 residues. Germline lookup yields CDR1 MNHNY and CDR2 SVGAGI (reference sequence). Trimming removed 10 bases from V and 6 bases from J, with 18 bases in between. For the CDR3, the DNA is TGTGCCAACAGACGGGGGGTAATAGATGGCTACACCTTC. This translates into CANRRGVIDGYTF.

The rearrangement joins TRBV27 to TRBJ1-5, with 7 bases fitting TRBD1. The CDR3 has 13 amino acids. Per the germline V gene, CDR1 is MNHEY and CDR2 is SMNVEV (reference sequence). The V and J ends lost 6 bases and 6 bases, in that order; junction bases with no gene match: 5. The CDR3 sequence is CASRTGFGQPQHF. In DNA, the CDR3 is TGTGCCAGCAGGACAGGGTTCGGTCAGCCCCAGCATTTT.

This chain joins TRBV29-1 and TRBJ1-1, with 9 bases identical to TRBD1. The CDR3 has 14 amino acids. Germline-derived CDR1 and CDR2 are SQVTM and ANQGSEA. Losses at the gene ends were 3 bases for V and 7 bases for J; bases not matched to a gene: 9. DNA for the CDR3: TGCAGCGTTGACCTTGGGACAGGGACCCTTGAAGCTTTCTTT. Amino acids: CSVDLGTGTLEAFF.

This clonotype has more than one count but fewer than ten. The chain carries TRBV4-3 and TRBJ2-3, with D possibly matching TRBD1 (5 bases). V gave up 1 base and J gave up 1 base, with 12 bases separating them. The CDR3 totals 16 residues. CDR1 and CDR2 (germline): LGHNA, YSLEER. The CDR3 DNA follows: TGCGCCAGCAGCCAAGTGGACATACGACGCACAGATACGCAGTATTTT. This codes for CASSQVDIRRTDTQYF.

This clonotype was found a few times. The CDR3 DNA follows: TGCGCCAGCAGACTGGATACAGGGACCCACGAAGCTTTCTTT. Its protein product is CASRLDTGTHEAFF. The V gene is TRBV5-1, the J gene TRBJ1-1; D possibly corresponds to TRBD1 (6 bases). The CDR3 totals 14 residues. Trimming took 5 bases from V and 8 from J, leaving 19 bases between them. Germline lookup yields CDR1 SGHRS and CDR2 YFSETQ.

This clonotype was counted a few times. The chain couples TRBV20-1 to TRBJ1-1; D is unresolved. Germline V lookup: CDR1 DFQATT, CDR2 SNEGSKA (reference sequence). This CDR3 contains 12 residues. Trimming removed 6 bases at V and 4 bases at J, with 12 bases between. The CDR3 region is CSAEGSATEAFF. The DNA of the CDR3 is TGCAGTGCAGAGGGCTCGGCCACTGAAGCTTTCTTT.

The rearrangement joins TRBV9 to TRBJ2-5, with 7 bases aligning to TRBD2. The J segment lost 2 bases and the V segment lost 4 bases, leaving 5 bases of the junction unmatched. This CDR3 comprises 14 residues. Germline V gene data show CDR1 as SGDLS and CDR2 as YYNGEE. The DNA of the CDR3 is TGTGCCAGCAGCTCCGGGGGACTACAAGAGACCCAGTACTTC. Translation gives CASSSGGLQETQYF.

This clonotype was observed many times. The chain has TRBV4-1 and TRBJ2-5; TRBD1 matches 8 bases. The CDR3 runs 16 residues. Germline V lookup: CDR1 MGHRA, CDR2 YSYEKL. The V segment lost 5 bases and the J segment 2 bases; nucleotides outside the gene matches: 10. The CDR3: CASSEYGTGPQETQYF. CDR3 nucleotides: TGCGCCAGCAGCGAATACGGGACAGGCCCACAAGAGACCCAGTACTTC.

The V gene is TRBV20-1, the J gene TRBJ1-1; 7 positions agree with TRBD1. The V and J ends lost 0 bases and 3 bases, in that order; junction bases with no gene match: 4. In germline, CDR1 is DFQATT, CDR2 SNEGSKA (reference sequence). CDR3 length: 14 amino acids. The CDR3 DNA is TGCAGTGCTAGAGAAAGGGGGCGGCACACTGAAGCTTTCTTT. Translation gives CSARERGRHTEAFF.

The chain combines TRBV25-1 with TRBJ1-1; maybe TRBD1 (6 bases). The CDR3 is 15 residues long. The V gene's germline CDR1 is MGHDK and CDR2 SYGVNS. V dropped 2 bases and J dropped 6 bases, with 16 bases sitting between them. The CDR3, as DNA: TGTGCCAGCAGTGAAGACGAACAGGGTTCTCCTGAAGCTTTCTTT. Translation: CASSEDEQGSPEAFF.

This clonotype was picked up many times. The V call is TRBV4-3, the J call TRBJ2-5, with TRBD2 matching over 7 bases. J was trimmed by 1 base and V by 1 base; bases with no gene match: 3. CDR1 and CDR2 (germline): LGHNA, YSLEER. This CDR3 has 15 amino acids. For the CDR3, the DNA is TGCGCCAGCAGCCAAGTTTGGACTAGCCAAGAGACCCAGTACTTC. Translated: CASSQVWTSQETQYF.

The chain uses TRBV13 and TRBJ2-1; TRBD2 agrees at 8 bases. The CDR3 covers 15 residues. The ends lost 0 bases at V and 6 bases at J; junction bases unmatched: 4. CDR1 PRHDT and CDR2 FYEKMQ come from the germline V gene (reference sequence). The CDR3 loop is CASSLGRAGVNEQFF. The CDR3 coding sequence is TGTGCCAGCAGCTTAGGTCGAGCGGGGGTCAATGAGCAGTTCTTC.

This clonotype was counted only a few times. The chain has TRBV12-3 or TRBV12-4 and TRBJ1-1, with D unresolved. The CDR3 extends over 12 amino acids. Trimming removed 8 bases from V and 8 bases from J, with 15 bases in between. The CDR3 spells CASGRGGREAFF. The CDR3 nucleotides are TGTGCCAGCGGCCGGGGAGGAAGGGAAGCTTTCTTT.

This chain links TRBV5-1 with TRBJ2-1, with a possible D match to TRBD2 (6 bases). The J call may be in error: the DNA end matches TRBJ2-7 better. The germline gives CDR1 SGHRS, CDR2 YFSETQ. There are 17 residues in the CDR3. This CDR3 reads CASSLGLRGSSYNEQYF. The CDR3 DNA is TGCGCCAGCAGCTTGGGCCTTCGGGGGAGCTCCTACAATGAGCAGTACTTC.

The gene calls are TRBV5-5 and TRBJ2-5; no clear D gene. The CDR3 has 13 amino acids. Per the germline V gene, CDR1 is SGHKS and CDR2 is YYEKEE (reference sequence). V was pared by 4 bases and J by 1 base, with 8 bases between. CDR3 in DNA: TGTGCCAGCAGCGTAATAACCCAAGAGACCCAGTACTTC. Translated, it gives CASSVITQETQYF.

A few counts support this clonotype. The CDR3 protein is CASSFRWPDTPEPGNTEAFF. The CDR3 DNA reads TGTGCCAGCAGTTTCAGGTGGCCCGACACCCCAGAGCCCGGGAACACTGAAGCTTTCTTT. This chain uses TRBV27 with TRBJ1-1, with D hard to call. This CDR3 has 20 amino acids. Trimming pared 3 bases from V and 1 base from J, leaving 27 bases between. Germline assignment: CDR1 MNHEY and CDR2 SMNVEV (reference sequence).

This clonotype was detected a few times. This chain connects TRBV4-1 to TRBJ1-2; TRBD1 is a possible D gene (5 bases). The germline CDR1 and CDR2 sequences are MGHRA and YSYEKL. Trimming removed 4 bases from V and 5 bases from J, with 17 bases in between. This CDR3 is 15 amino acids long. The DNA for the CDR3 is TGCGCCAGCAGCCCACGGGACCACGGCGTTTATGGCTACACCTTC. Its translation is CASSPRDHGVYGYTF.

The gene calls are TRBV7-2 and TRBJ1-3; TRBD1 might be the D (5 bases). V gave up 2 bases and J gave up 0 bases, with 23 bases separating them. The CDR3 is 20 amino acids. Germline values: CDR1 SGHTA, CDR2 FQGNSA. The CDR3 DNA follows: TGTGCCAGCAGCTTACTTAGGCAGGTGCTGGGGACGAGCTCTGGAAACACCATATATTTT. It yields the protein CASSLLRQVLGTSSGNTIYF.

The chain has TRBV6-2 or TRBV6-3 and TRBJ2-5; D ambiguous. The J call may be in error: the DNA end matches TRBJ2-4 better. The CDR3 spans 23 residues. Germline V gene sequence: CDR1 MNHEY, CDR2 SVGEGT. Here the CDR3 DNA reads TGTGCCAGCAGTTCTTACTTGGGTGTTCCACGGACCCACCTAATTACAGCCAAAAACATTCAGTACTTC. This sequence encodes CASSSYLGVPRTHLITAKNIQYF.

This clonotype was counted between two and nine times. DNA for the CDR3: TGTGCCAGCAGGGTGGGGGGAAGCCCCTACAATGAGCAGTTCTTC. Residues: CASRVGGSPYNEQFF. The gene calls are TRBV2 and TRBJ2-1; tentative D call: TRBD2 (6 bases). This CDR3 has 15 residues. CDR1 and CDR2 from the germline V gene are SNHLY and FYNNEI. The V end was cut by 6 bases, the J end by 2 bases, with 14 bases between. Together with reference TRBV2 and TRBJ2-1, the CDR3 gives the full variable domain: EPEVTQTPSHQVTQMGQEVILRCVPISNHLYFYWYRQILGQKVEFLVSFYNNEISEKSEIFDDQFSVERPDGSNFTLKIRSTKLEDSAMYFCASRVGGSPYNEQFFGPGTRLTVL.

The DNA of the CDR3 is TGTGCCAGCAGCTTAGGTGGTAGCGGTTACAATGAGCAGTACTTC. This gives the protein CASSLGGSGYNEQYF. The chain has TRBV5-6 and TRBJ2-5, with a tentative D call TRBD2 (6 bases). V shed 2 bases and J shed 11 bases, with 22 bases lying between them. Germline values: CDR1 SGHDT, CDR2 YYEEEE. CDR3 size: 15 residues. Full variable domain (missing parts from reference TRBV5-6 and TRBJ2-5): DAGVTQSPTHLIKTRGQQVTLRCSPKSGHDTVSWYQQALGQGPQFIFQYYEEEERQRGNFPDRFSGHQFPNYSSELNVNALLLGDSALYLCASSLGGSGYNEQYFGPGTRLLVL.

The chain carries TRBV28 and TRBJ2-3; D is perhaps TRBD2 (6 bases). Germline values: CDR1 MDHEN, CDR2 SYDVKM. Trimming stripped 5 bases from V and 8 bases from J, with 23 bases between. The CDR3 covers 16 residues. The CDR3: CASSGKDYLRLGTQYF. The DNA of the CDR3 is TGTGCCAGCAGTGGAAAGGACTACCTCAGGTTGGGTACGCAGTATTTT.